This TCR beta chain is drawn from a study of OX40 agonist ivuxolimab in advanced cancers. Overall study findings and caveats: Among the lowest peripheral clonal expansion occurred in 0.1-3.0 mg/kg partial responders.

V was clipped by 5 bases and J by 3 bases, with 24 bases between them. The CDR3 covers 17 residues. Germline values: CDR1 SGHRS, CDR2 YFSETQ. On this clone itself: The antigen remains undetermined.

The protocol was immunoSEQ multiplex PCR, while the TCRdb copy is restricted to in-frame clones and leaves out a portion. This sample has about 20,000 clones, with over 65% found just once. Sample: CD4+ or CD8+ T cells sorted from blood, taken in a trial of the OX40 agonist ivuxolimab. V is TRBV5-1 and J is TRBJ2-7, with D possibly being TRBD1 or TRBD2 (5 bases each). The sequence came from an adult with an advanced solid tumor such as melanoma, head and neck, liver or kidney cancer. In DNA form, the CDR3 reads TGCGCCAGCAGGCTTGGGGGTGACGGGGATGGCGTCTACGAGCAGTACTTC. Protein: CASRLGGDGDGVYEQYF.